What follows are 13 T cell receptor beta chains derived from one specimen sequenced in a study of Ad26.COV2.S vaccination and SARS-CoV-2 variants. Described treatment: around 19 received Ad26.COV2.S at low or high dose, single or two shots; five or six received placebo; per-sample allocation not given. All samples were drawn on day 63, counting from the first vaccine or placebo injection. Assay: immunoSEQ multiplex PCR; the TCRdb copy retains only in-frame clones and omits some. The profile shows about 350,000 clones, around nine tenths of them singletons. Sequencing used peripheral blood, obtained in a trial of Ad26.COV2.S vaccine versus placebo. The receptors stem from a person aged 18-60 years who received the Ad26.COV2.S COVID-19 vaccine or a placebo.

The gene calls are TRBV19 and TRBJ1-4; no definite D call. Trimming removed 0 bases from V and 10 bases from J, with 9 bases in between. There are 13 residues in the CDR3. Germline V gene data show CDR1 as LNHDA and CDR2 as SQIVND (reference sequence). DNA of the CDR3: TGTGCCAGTAGTATAGACCGTCCGCCAAAACTGTTTTTT. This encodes CASSIDRPPKLFF.

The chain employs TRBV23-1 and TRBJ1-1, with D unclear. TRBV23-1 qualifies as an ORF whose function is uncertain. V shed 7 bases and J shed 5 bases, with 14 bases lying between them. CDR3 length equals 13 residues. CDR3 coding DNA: TGCGCCAGCAACCTCGTACCTTGGACTGAAGCTTTCTTT. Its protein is CASNLVPWTEAFF.

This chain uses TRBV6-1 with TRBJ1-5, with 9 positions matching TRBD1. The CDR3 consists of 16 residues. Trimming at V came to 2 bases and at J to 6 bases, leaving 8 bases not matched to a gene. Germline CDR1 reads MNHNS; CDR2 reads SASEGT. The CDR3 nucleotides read TGTGCCAGCAGTGAACTGGGACAGGGTGTCGGTCAGCCCCAGCATTTT. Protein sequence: CASSELGQGVGQPQHF.

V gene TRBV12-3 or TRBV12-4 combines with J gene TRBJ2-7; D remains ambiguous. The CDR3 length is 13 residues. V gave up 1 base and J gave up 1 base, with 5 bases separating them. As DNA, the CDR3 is TGTGCCAGCAGTTTAGAGCAGTCCTACGAGCAGTACTTC. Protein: CASSLEQSYEQYF.

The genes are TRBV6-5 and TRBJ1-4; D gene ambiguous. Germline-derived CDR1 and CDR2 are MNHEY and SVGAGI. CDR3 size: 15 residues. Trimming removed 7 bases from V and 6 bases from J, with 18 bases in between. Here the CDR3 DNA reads TGTGCCAGCACCCTAGACGGGCCTGGGGATGAAAAACTGTTTTTT. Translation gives CASTLDGPGDEKLFF.

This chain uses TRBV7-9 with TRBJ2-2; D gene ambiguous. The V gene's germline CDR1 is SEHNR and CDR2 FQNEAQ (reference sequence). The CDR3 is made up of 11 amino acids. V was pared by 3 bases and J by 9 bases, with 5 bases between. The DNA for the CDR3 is TGTGCCAGCAGCTTCGGCCGGGAGCTGTTTTTT. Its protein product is CASSFGRELFF.

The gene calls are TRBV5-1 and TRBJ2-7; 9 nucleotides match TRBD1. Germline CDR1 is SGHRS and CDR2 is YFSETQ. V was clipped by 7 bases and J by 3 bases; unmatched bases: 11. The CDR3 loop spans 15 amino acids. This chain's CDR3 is CASSSPGQGIYEQYF. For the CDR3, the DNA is TGCGCCAGCTCCAGTCCGGGACAGGGTATCTACGAGCAGTACTTC.

The CDR3 DNA follows: TGCGCCAGCAGCGTCAGTAGCGGGGGGGCGGTCGGTGAGCAGTTCTTC. As protein: CASSVSSGGAVGEQFF. The chain is built from TRBV5-1 and TRBJ2-1, with 11 bases matching TRBD2. The J segment lost 9 bases and the V segment lost 4 bases, leaving 12 bases of the junction unmatched. The CDR3 contains 16 residues. Per the germline V gene, CDR1 is SGHRS and CDR2 is YFSETQ.

This chain's CDR3 is CASSLEQGPVYQAPNTGELFF. Here the CDR3 DNA reads TGTGCCAGCAGCTTAGAACAGGGGCCGGTGTACCAGGCTCCGAACACCGGGGAGCTGTTTTTT. The chain combines TRBV7-6 with TRBJ2-2; 7 nucleotides match TRBD1. V was clipped by 1 base and J by 0 bases; unmatched bases: 17. Germline V lookup: CDR1 SGHVS, CDR2 FNYEAQ. The CDR3 covers 21 residues. The whole variable domain, filled in from reference TRBV7-6 and TRBJ2-2, reads GAGVSQSPRYKVTKRGQDVALRCDPISGHVSLYWYRQALGQGPEFLTYFNYEAQQDKSGLPNDRFSAERPEGSISTLTIQRTEQRDSAMYRCASSLEQGPVYQAPNTGELFFGEGSRLTVL.

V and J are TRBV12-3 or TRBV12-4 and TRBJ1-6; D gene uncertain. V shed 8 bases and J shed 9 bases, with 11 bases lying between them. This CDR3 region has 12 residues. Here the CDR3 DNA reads TGTGCCAGCGGTTCCGGGGTTTCACCCCTCCACTTT. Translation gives CASGSGVSPLHF.

The CDR3 bases are TGTGCCAGCAGCCAAGGGTGGAGGGAGAGACTAGCGGGGGCCGGAGAGGGGAAGACCCAGTACTTC. The encoded protein is CASSQGWRERLAGAGEGKTQYF. The chain combines TRBV3-1 (or the pseudogene TRBV3-2) with TRBJ2-5; the match to TRBD2 covers 12 bases. This CDR3 spans 22 amino acids. Germline-derived CDR1 and CDR2 are LGHDT and YNNKEL (reference sequence). V lost 1 base to trimming and J lost 6 bases; unmatched junction nucleotides: 24.

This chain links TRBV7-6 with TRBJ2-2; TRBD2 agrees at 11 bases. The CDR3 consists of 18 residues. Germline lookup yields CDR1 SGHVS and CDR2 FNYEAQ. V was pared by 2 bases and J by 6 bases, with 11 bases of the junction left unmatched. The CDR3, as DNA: TGTGCCAGCAGCTTACCCGGTAGCGGGGGGGCCGAGGCCGGGGAGCTGTTTTTT. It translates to CASSLPGSGGAEAGELFF. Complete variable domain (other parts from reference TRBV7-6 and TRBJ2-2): GAGVSQSPRYKVTKRGQDVALRCDPISGHVSLYWYRQALGQGPEFLTYFNYEAQQDKSGLPNDRFSAERPEGSISTLTIQRTEQRDSAMYRCASSLPGSGGAEAGELFFGEGSRLTVL.

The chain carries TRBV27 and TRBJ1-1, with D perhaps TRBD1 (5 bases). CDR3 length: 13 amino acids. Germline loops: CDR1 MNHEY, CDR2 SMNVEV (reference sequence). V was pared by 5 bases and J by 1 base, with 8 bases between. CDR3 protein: CASSLGTNTEAFF. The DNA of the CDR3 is TGTGCCAGCAGTCTCGGGACGAACACTGAAGCTTTCTTT.